Listed below are T cell receptor beta chains from one sample, sequenced in a study of cytomegalovirus exposure and HLA in healthy donors. This table comes from immunoSEQ multiplex PCR, and its TCRdb copy is limited to in-frame clones, with some not included. The profile shows 55,000 to 70,000 clones, 85% to 95% of them singletons. The sequenced sample consisted of PBMCs. The receptors were gathered from a man aged 18 to 29 in good health and CMV-seropositive. The CDR3 runs from the conserved cysteine through the conserved F or W. Each record gives: V gene, clone size, D gene, J gene, CDR3 DNA, CDR3 protein. The D gene is left open where the match is weak. The size field is filled for only some rows; it gives once, few, many or a size class.

TRBV25-1	once	TRBD2	TRBJ2-4	TGTGCCAAAAGAACGACTAGCGGGATAGCCAAAAACATTCAGTACTTC	CAKRTTSGIAKNIQYF
TRBV10-1	-	TRBD2	TRBJ2-1	TGCGCCAGCAGTAGCGGGAGTAATGAGCAGTTCTTC	CASSSGSNEQFF
TRBV5-1	-	TRBD1	TRBJ1-1	TGCGCCAGCAGCTTACAGGGGGAGGGAGCGACTGAAGCTTTCTTT	CASSLQGEGATEAFF
TRBV30	-	-	TRBJ1-4	TGTGCCTGGAGTGTTGCGGGGTATGAAAAACTGTTTTTT	CAWSVAGYEKLFF
TRBV5-8	-	-	TRBJ1-1	TGTGCCAGCTTAACGGGATCTACCTACACTGAAGCTTTCTTT	CASLTGSTYTEAFF
TRBV5-1	-	TRBD2	TRBJ2-5	TGCGCCAGCACCCCTTGGGGGGGGGACTACCAAGAGACCCAGTACTTC	CASTPWGGDYQETQYF
TRBV7-3	once	-	TRBJ2-7	TGTGCCAGCAGCCAATTTGGGGGGTTTGGCTACGAGCAGTACTTC	CASSQFGGFGYEQYF
TRBV4-1	-	TRBD2	TRBJ2-3	TGCGCCAGCAGCCCTCATGGTGGTAGCGGGTCTATGGCAGATACGCAGTATTTT	CASSPHGGSGSMADTQYF
TRBV7-9	-	TRBD1	TRBJ2-3	TGTGCCAGCAGCCAGGGGGCGGACAGCACAGATACGCAGTATTTT	CASSQGADSTDTQYF
TRBV19	-	TRBD1	TRBJ2-7	TGTGCCAGTAGTACCCGGGACAGGGGGATTCAGTACTTC	CASSTRDRGIQYF
TRBV28	-	-	TRBJ2-4	TGTGCCAGCAGTTTATGGTCTGAGGCCATAGCCAAAAACATTCAGTACTTC	CASSLWSEAIAKNIQYF
TRBV19	-	-	TRBJ2-1	TGTGCCAGCGGGTCCGAGTCAAGCTCCTACAATGAGCAGTTCTTC	CASGSESSSYNEQFF
TRBV11-2	-	TRBD1	TRBJ1-1	TGTGCCAGCAGCCTCACAGGGGGAAACACTGAAGCTTTCTTT	CASSLTGGNTEAFF
TRBV5-1	-	TRBD2	TRBJ2-1	TGCGCCAGCAGCCCCCTAAGCGGGACCTCCTACAATGAGCAGTTCTTC	CASSPLSGTSYNEQFF
TRBV5-1	once	TRBD2	TRBJ2-7	TGCGCCAGCAGCCGTGGGTCTAGCGGGAGCCTCTCCTACGAGCAGTACTTC	CASSRGSSGSLSYEQYF
TRBV12-2	-	-	TRBJ2-1	TGTGCAAGTCGCTTAGCGCCGGGAGTAAATCCACCGGTTGAGCAGTTCTTC	CASRLAPGVNPPVEQFF
TRBV27	once	TRBD1	TRBJ2-7	TGTGCCAGCAGTGCCGGGACAGGGTCCAACGAGCAGTACTTC	CASSAGTGSNEQYF
TRBV6-5	-	-	TRBJ2-5	TGTGCCAGCAGTATGGGAGGTGGAGGAGAGACCCAGTACTTC	CASSMGGGGETQYF
TRBV7-9	-	TRBD1	TRBJ2-3	TGTGCCAGCAGCTGGACAGGTGCCACAGATACGCAGTATTTT	CASSWTGATDTQYF
TRBV18	-	TRBD1	TRBJ2-7	TGTGCCAGCTCGAAACAGGGGGCATCCTACGAGCAGTACTTC	CASSKQGASYEQYF
TRBV18	once	-	TRBJ2-1	TGTGCCAGCTCACCACTCTTCGTGGGGGCGGAGTACAATGAGCAGTTCTTC	CASSPLFVGAEYNEQFF
TRBV4-2	-	-	TRBJ1-5	TGTGCCAGCAGCCAAGGGAGGACAGAAAATCAGCCCCAGCATTTT	CASSQGRTENQPQHF
TRBV30	-	TRBD2	TRBJ2-5	TGTGCCTGGAGTGTAGATGGCGGGAGGGTAGAGACCCAGTACTTC	CAWSVDGGRVETQYF
TRBV28	-	-	TRBJ2-3	TGTGCCAGCAAAGGGGGTCCAGATACGCAGTATTTT	CASKGGPDTQYF
TRBV28	-	TRBD1	TRBJ1-5	TGTGCCAGCAGTACCACCGGGACAGGGCTATACCAGCCCCAGCATTTT	CASSTTGTGLYQPQHF
TRBV11-2	-	-	TRBJ2-5	TGTGCCAGCAGCCCTTCCTCTCTGCGTCGGGAGACCCAGTACTTC	CASSPSSLRRETQYF
TRBV7-6	-	-	TRBJ2-5	TGTGCCAGCAGCTCACAGGGAGTCGTGAAGACCCAGTACTTC	CASSSQGVVKTQYF
TRBV29-1	once	-	TRBJ1-1	TGCAGCGTCGTGACAGGGAACACTGAAGCTTTCTTT	CSVVTGNTEAFF
TRBV28	-	TRBD1	TRBJ1-2	TGTGCCAGCAGTCCCATTGGACAGGGGTATGGCTACACCTTC	CASSPIGQGYGYTF
TRBV27	-	TRBD2	TRBJ2-1	TGTGCCAGCAGTCCCGGACTAGCGGGAGGCCCATCCTCCTACAATGAGCAGTTCTTC	CASSPGLAGGPSSYNEQFF
TRBV29-1	-	TRBD2	TRBJ2-1	TGCAGCTCGGGGACTAGCGGGAACGAGCAGTTCTTC	CSSGTSGNEQFF
TRBV10-3	-	-	TRBJ2-2	TGTGCCATCAGTGAAACACCGAACACCGGGGAGCTGTTTTTT	CAISETPNTGELFF
TRBV6-1	few	-	TRBJ2-3	TGTGCCAGCGCACTAGTTCCTGAAAGCACAGATACGCAGTATTTT	CASALVPESTDTQYF
TRBV27	once	-	TRBJ2-1	TGTGCCAGCAAACTAGAGAACAATGAGCAGTTCTTC	CASKLENNEQFF
TRBV6-5	-	-	TRBJ2-7	TGTGCCAGCAGTTACTCTCGACACTACGAGCAGTACTTC	CASSYSRHYEQYF
TRBV5-1	-	-	TRBJ2-1	TGCGCCAGCAGCTTGCCGGGAAGCTCCTACAATGAGCAGTTCTTC	CASSLPGSSYNEQFF
TRBV5-1	-	-	TRBJ2-7	TGCGCCAGCAACGCTGACGCAGGCTACGAGCAGTACTTC	CASNADAGYEQYF
TRBV6-5	-	-	TRBJ2-1	TGTGCCAGCAGTTACTCTTGGGCGATTTCCTACAATGAGCAGTTCTTC	CASSYSWAISYNEQFF
TRBV6-5	-	-	TRBJ1-3	TGTGCCAGCAGTTGGCGGGGTCCAGGAAACACCATATATTTT	CASSWRGPGNTIYF
TRBV7-9	-	-	TRBJ2-7	TGTGCCAGCAGGGGCGGGGTGGGACCGAGCTCCTACGAGCAGTACTTC	CASRGGVGPSSYEQYF
TRBV28	-	TRBD1	TRBJ2-2	TGTGCCAGCAGTTCCAGATCGACAGGGCGTAACACCGGGGAGCTGTTTTTT	CASSSRSTGRNTGELFF
TRBV25-1	-	TRBD1	TRBJ1-2	TGTGCCAGCGAAGCACGGGACGGGGACAGGGGGTATGGCTACACCTTC	CASEARDGDRGYGYTF
TRBV11-3	-	TRBD2	TRBJ2-7	TGTGCCAGCAGCCTCCGGGGGGGGTACGAGCAGTACTTC	CASSLRGGYEQYF
TRBV5-1	-	TRBD2	TRBJ2-7	TGCGCCAGCAGCTGGAGGACTAGCGGCTCCTACGAGCAGTACTTC	CASSWRTSGSYEQYF
TRBV15	-	TRBD1	TRBJ2-7	TGTGCCACCAGCCAGTGGGGGACAGGCCCCTACGAGCAGTACTTC	CATSQWGTGPYEQYF
TRBV19	-	TRBD1	TRBJ1-1	TGTGCCAGTAGTTACGGGACAGAGGCAGGGACTGAAGCTTTCTTT	CASSYGTEAGTEAFF
TRBV5-1	-	-	TRBJ1-1	TGCGCCAGCAGTAATGGCAGGGAGAACACTGAAGCTTTCTTT	CASSNGRENTEAFF
TRBV7-2	-	-	TRBJ2-1	TGTGCCAGCAGCTTGGACAGATTTTCCTACAATGAGCAGTTCTTC	CASSLDRFSYNEQFF
TRBV28	-	TRBD1	TRBJ2-4	TGTGCCAGTCGACAGGGATCAAAAAACATTCAGTACTTC	CASRQGSKNIQYF
TRBV23-1	-	-	TRBJ2-4	TGCGCCAGCAGTCAATCTCGGGGACTTTACATTCAGTACTTC	CASSQSRGLYIQYF
TRBV5-1	-	-	TRBJ2-7	TGCGCCAGCAGCGGCGGGATAGACTACGAGCAGTACTTC	CASSGGIDYEQYF
TRBV28	-	TRBD1	TRBJ2-7	TGTGCCAGCAGTTTAGGGACAGAGAGCTACGAGCAGTACTTC	CASSLGTESYEQYF
TRBV6-5	-	TRBD1	TRBJ2-7	TGTGCCAGCAGAGGGACAGGGAATTACGAGCAGTACTTC	CASRGTGNYEQYF
TRBV5-1	-	-	TRBJ2-7	TGCGCCAGCACGCGGGGTGTTGGACCTTCCTACGAGCAGTACTTC	CASTRGVGPSYEQYF
TRBV19	-	-	TRBJ2-2	TGTGCCAGTAGTGCCGGGGCCGGGGAGCTGTTTTTT	CASSAGAGELFF
TRBV28	-	TRBD1	TRBJ1-2	TGTGCCAGCAGTTCAGGGACAGGGGGCAGAGGCTACACCTTC	CASSSGTGGRGYTF
TRBV15	-	TRBD2	TRBJ2-2	TGTGCCACCAGCCCAGCCCGGGACAGACTTAGCGGGAGGCCCAACACCGGGGAGCTGTTTTTT	CATSPARDRLSGRPNTGELFF